The 18 T cell receptor beta chains below all came from one sample that was sequenced in a study of blood T cell repertoires in COVID-19. Clones were read by immunoSEQ multiplex PCR, and TCRdb kept only the in-frame ones, dropping some. The sample consists of a few hundred thousand clones, about 80% of them appearing once. The sample was peripheral blood. The receptors originated from a young woman who had recovered from COVID-19.

The chain is built from TRBV5-1 and TRBJ2-4; 9 bases map to TRBD2. Germline V gives CDR1 SGHRS, CDR2 YFSETQ. With V trimmed by 1 base and J by 3 bases, 5 bases remained unmatched. The CDR3 runs 16 residues. DNA of the CDR3: TGCGCCAGCAGCTTGATTGTAGCGGGGGACAAAAACATTCAGTACTTC. Translation gives CASSLIVAGDKNIQYF.

This chain uses TRBV27 with TRBJ2-3; no clear D gene. The V end was cut by 0 bases, the J end by 1 base, with 2 bases between. The CDR3 covers 13 residues. From germline, CDR1 is MNHEY and CDR2 SMNVEV (reference sequence). CDR3: CASSLSGTDTQYF. CDR3 DNA sequence: TGTGCCAGCAGTTTATCCGGCACAGATACGCAGTATTTT.

The rearrangement joins TRBV11-3 to TRBJ2-1, with D possibly matching TRBD2 (6 bases). The germline CDR1 and CDR2 sequences are SGHNT and YENEEA. Trimming removed 4 bases from V and 3 bases from J, with 13 bases in between. The CDR3 runs 15 residues. The CDR3 loop is CASSSRESDYNEQFF. CDR3 coding DNA: TGTGCCAGCAGCTCACGGGAGTCTGACTACAATGAGCAGTTCTTC.

The chain combines TRBV4-1 with TRBJ2-1; TRBD2 matches 9 bases. V was clipped by 4 bases and J by 6 bases; unmatched bases: 16. Germline V gene data show CDR1 as MGHRA and CDR2 as YSYEKL. The CDR3 contains 18 residues. CDR3 amino acids: CASSLSLDVAGAGNEQFF. The CDR3 bases are TGCGCCAGCAGCCTAAGCCTGGACGTAGCGGGAGCGGGCAATGAGCAGTTCTTC.

The J gene is TRBJ2-5, the V gene TRBV28, with TRBD1 matching over 8 bases. The CDR3 is made up of 15 amino acids. The V gene end was trimmed by 4 bases and the J gene end by 5 bases; junction bases not matched to a gene: 9. Germline CDR1 is MDHEN and CDR2 is SYDVKM. The CDR3 DNA reads TGTGCCAGCAGTTCCGGGACAGGTGTTAGGGAGACCCAGTACTTC. This codes for CASSSGTGVRETQYF.

This chain uses TRBV5-1 with TRBJ1-2; no definite D call. The CDR3 is 14 residues long. The V end was cut by 4 bases, the J end by 4 bases, with 14 bases between. From germline, CDR1 is SGHRS and CDR2 YFSETQ. The DNA for the CDR3 is TGCGCCAGCAGCCCGGACCCGGGGAGCTATGGCTACACCTTC. Translating gives CASSPDPGSYGYTF.

The chain employs TRBV6-4 and TRBJ2-3; 7 nucleotides line up with TRBD2. From germline, CDR1 is MRHNA and CDR2 SNTAGT. Trimming at V came to 0 bases and at J to 4 bases, leaving 4 bases not matched to a gene. The CDR3 totals 15 residues. In nucleotides, the CDR3 is TGTGCCAGCAGTGACTCTGAGCGGGACGCAGATACGCAGTATTTT. It codes for CASSDSERDADTQYF.

The chain uses TRBV5-4 and TRBJ2-7, with no clear D. This CDR3 has 14 amino acids. Trimming pared 1 base from V and 0 bases from J, leaving 8 bases between. Germline values: CDR1 SGHNT, CDR2 YYREEE (reference sequence). The CDR3 DNA is TGTGCCAGCAGCTTGCAGCGTTCCTCCTACGAGCAGTACTTC. Encoded protein: CASSLQRSSYEQYF.

This clone was seen just once. This rearrangement joins TRBV7-3 to TRBJ1-2, with 7 bases aligning to TRBD1. The V gene's germline CDR1 is SGHTA and CDR2 FQGTGA. This CDR3 is 13 amino acids long. The ends lost 6 bases at V and 5 bases at J; junction bases unmatched: 6. As DNA, the CDR3 is TGTGCCAGCAGTCCGACAGGGAGTTATGGCTACACCTTC. Protein: CASSPTGSYGYTF.

This clone has a single count. The chain uses TRBV6-5 and TRBJ1-6; unclear D gene. Germline loops: CDR1 MNHEY, CDR2 SVGAGI. The germline V and J ends were trimmed by 8 bases and 4 bases, with 9 bases remaining between them. The CDR3 contains 13 residues. This CDR3 is CASGEGYNSPLHF. CDR3 sequence (DNA): TGTGCCAGCGGGGAGGGTTATAATTCACCCCTCCACTTT.

The V and J genes are TRBV10-2 and TRBJ2-7, with 7 bases matching TRBD2. This CDR3 contains 12 residues. Germline V gives CDR1 WSHSY, CDR2 SAAADI. V lost 11 bases and J lost 6; bases outside the gene matches: 10. The CDR3 here is CAVMGGSAEQYF. CDR3 nucleotides: TGCGCCGTTATGGGGGGGAGTGCCGAGCAGTACTTC.

The chain combines TRBV9 with TRBJ2-7, with 8 bases aligning to TRBD2. V lost 3 bases to trimming and J lost 4 bases; unmatched junction nucleotides: 12. CDR1 and CDR2 from the germline V gene are SGDLS and YYNGEE. The CDR3 runs 16 residues. The DNA for the CDR3 is TGTGCCAGCAGCGACCGCCTACCGGGACTAGAGTACGAGCAGTACTTC. This translates into CASSDRLPGLEYEQYF.

The CDR3 sequence is CASSPTGTGTYEQYF. In DNA form, the CDR3 reads TGCGCCAGCAGCCCAACCGGGACAGGGACCTACGAGCAGTACTTC. The chain links TRBV5-1 to TRBJ2-7, with 9 bases lining up with TRBD1. This CDR3 has 15 amino acids. V lost 4 bases, J lost 2 bases, and 7 bases stayed unmatched. Germline V gene lookup returns CDR1 SGHRS and CDR2 YFSETQ.

V and J are TRBV7-9 and TRBJ2-1; no clear D. This CDR3 contains 15 residues. Trimming shortened V by 1 base and J by 6 bases, and 13 bases separated the two germline ends. Per the germline V gene, CDR1 is SEHNR and CDR2 is FQNEAQ (reference sequence). The CDR3 protein is CASSLGLGDGNEQFF. CDR3 DNA: TGTGCCAGCAGCTTAGGTCTAGGTGACGGCAATGAGCAGTTCTTC.

The chain has TRBV19 and TRBJ2-1; 7 bases agree with TRBD2. The CDR3 is 17 amino acids. Germline V CDR1 and CDR2: LNHDA, SQIVND (reference sequence). The trim removed 2 bases at V and 5 bases at J, leaving 12 bases unmatched. CDR3 protein: CASSISPKRGPNNEQFF. The CDR3 DNA follows: TGTGCCAGTAGTATATCTCCCAAGCGGGGTCCGAACAATGAGCAGTTCTTC.

Here the CDR3 reads CASSYSGSAYEQYF. CDR3 nucleotides: TGTGCCAGCAGTTACTCTGGCAGCGCCTACGAGCAGTACTTC. The rearrangement uses TRBV6-5 and TRBJ2-7; D not certain. The CDR3 has 14 residues. Between the trimmed V and J ends, which lost 0 bases and 2 bases, there was a span of 8 bases. Germline CDR1 reads MNHEY; CDR2 reads SVGAGI.

The rearrangement joins TRBV28 to TRBJ2-7; D is ambiguous. This CDR3 contains 11 residues. V was cut by 6 bases and J by 4 bases, with 7 bases left in between. Germline V gives CDR1 MDHEN, CDR2 SYDVKM. The CDR3 sequence is CASSYEYEQYF. CDR3 DNA sequence: TGTGCCAGCAGCTACGAGTACGAGCAGTACTTC.

This chain uses TRBV5-1 with TRBJ2-3; TRBD1 matches 11 bases. The germline gives CDR1 SGHRS, CDR2 YFSETQ. CDR3 length: 18 residues. With V trimmed by 3 bases and J by 1 base, 10 bases remained unmatched. CDR3 in DNA: TGCGCCAGCAGCTACGGACAGGGGGCGTTTAGTGGCACAGATACGCAGTATTTT. This translates into CASSYGQGAFSGTDTQYF.